The clone carrying this T cell receptor beta chain was seen only a few times. Its antigen is unidentified. As to time point: patch test 3, about 24 weeks after DPC sensitization. Stated treatment: therapeutic diphenylcyclopropenone sensitization with weekly scalp DPC. The study drew its donors from alopecia patients who were 18 to 70 years old and suitable for DPC. This sample stems from a study of human T cells and chemical hapten exposure. Study observations and caveats: As patch test score rose, PT1 expanded TCR counts tended to rise as well. Donors in the study had alopecia, meaning their immune response may differ from healthy people's. Relative to controls, expanded TCRs formed significantly more large CDR3 similarity clusters.

Germline-derived CDR1 and CDR2 are SGHVS and FQNEAQ. V shed 1 base and J 9 bases; nucleotides not matched to a gene: 7. The CDR3 has 14 residues. MiXCR, run by TCRdb on the RACE reads, gives a single entry per CDR3 protein. The table has over 150,000 distinct CDR3 sequences, around a quarter seen once. The source is a woman between 18 and 30 years old with alopecia areata. Some clones in this sample may be carry-over from other donors' samples. The material was whole blood, obtained in connection with sensitization to the hapten diphenylcyclopropenone (DPC). The chain carries TRBV7-8 and TRBJ2-5; TRBD2 aligns across 8 bases. DNA of the CDR3: TGTGCCAGCAGCTTAGGTGGTCGGGGGGGGGCCCAGTACTTC. It specifies CASSLGGRGGAQYF.